One and the same sample provided the 9 T cell receptor beta chains below, sequenced in a study of blood T cell repertoires in COVID-19. This table comes from immunoSEQ multiplex PCR, and its TCRdb copy is limited to in-frame clones, with some not included. The sample records approximately 77,000 clones, around 88% being singletons. The specimen sequenced was peripheral blood. Every receptor here comes from a woman of 80 years or more with acute or convalescent COVID-19.

The DNA of the CDR3 is TGTGCCATCAGTTCAGAAGGATACGGGAATCAGCCCCAGCATTTT. Translating it yields CAISSEGYGNQPQHF. The chain employs TRBV10-3 and TRBJ1-5; D gene uncertain. The ends were cut back, 5 bases at V and 4 bases at J, with 15 bases in the middle. This CDR3 contains 15 residues. The V gene's germline CDR1 is ENHRY and CDR2 SYGVKD.

The chain links TRBV14 to TRBJ1-1, with 9 positions matching TRBD1. The CDR3 covers 13 residues. CDR1 SGHDN and CDR2 FVKESK come from the germline V gene. J was trimmed by 5 bases and V by 6 bases; bases with no gene match: 4. CDR3 loop: CASRGQGWTEAFF. The CDR3 nucleotides read TGTGCCAGCAGGGGACAGGGTTGGACTGAAGCTTTCTTT.

CDR3 sequence reads: CASSPRRDRGEKLFF. In nucleotides, the CDR3 is TGTGCCAGCAGTCCCCGCCGGGACAGGGGTGAAAAACTGTTTTTT. V and J are TRBV6-5 and TRBJ1-4; 10 nucleotides align to TRBD1. The germline V gene has CDR1 MNHEY and CDR2 SVGAGI. V was clipped by 5 bases and J by 7 bases; unmatched bases: 7. There are 15 residues in the CDR3.

V is TRBV19 and J is TRBJ2-1; 7 bases fit TRBD1. The germline gives CDR1 LNHDA, CDR2 SQIVND (reference sequence). The CDR3 loop spans 14 amino acids. The V gene end was trimmed by 7 bases and the J gene end by 6 bases; junction bases not matched to a gene: 9. This CDR3 is CASTPGQPPNEQFF. The CDR3 DNA sequence: TGTGCCAGTACCCCGGGACAGCCTCCCAATGAGCAGTTCTTC.

V and J are TRBV2 and TRBJ1-3, with unresolved D. The germline V gene has CDR1 SNHLY and CDR2 FYNNEI. Trimming left V 5 bases short and J 8 bases short, with 10 bases between. The CDR3 runs to 12 residues. This CDR3 reads CASSYSADTIYF. The CDR3 nucleotides are TGTGCCAGCAGTTACTCAGCGGACACCATATATTTT.

This sequence joins TRBV19 and TRBJ2-1; D not resolved. Between the trimmed V and J ends, which lost 3 bases and 7 bases, there was a span of 13 bases. The CDR3 length is 14 residues. The germline CDR1 and CDR2 sequences are LNHDA and SQIVND (reference sequence). The CDR3 protein is CASSMLLTKNEQFF. The CDR3 DNA reads as TGTGCCAGTAGTATGTTACTCACCAAGAATGAGCAGTTCTTC. Full variable domain (outside the CDR3, taken from reference TRBV19 and TRBJ2-1): DGGITQSPKYLFRKEGQNVTLSCEQNLNHDAMYWYRQDPGQGLRLIYYSQIVNDFQKGDIAEGYSVSREKKESFPLTVTSAQKNPTAFYLCASSMLLTKNEQFFGPGTRLTVL.

The chain combines TRBV25-1 with TRBJ2-1; 11 bases are shared with TRBD2. The CDR3 consists of 15 residues. V trimming: 2 bases; J trimming: 6 bases; junction bases outside the gene matches: 3. Looked up from germline, CDR1 is MGHDK and CDR2 is SYGVNS. Here the CDR3 reads CASSELAGGFNEQFF. The CDR3 DNA follows: TGTGCCAGCAGTGAACTAGCGGGAGGTTTCAATGAGCAGTTCTTC. The full variable domain, its missing parts supplied by reference TRBV25-1 and TRBJ2-1, is EADIYQTPRYLVIGTGKKITLECSQTMGHDKMYWYQQDPGMELHLIHYSYGVNSTEKGDLSSESTVSRIRTEHFPLTLESARPSHTSQYLCASSELAGGFNEQFFGPGTRLTVL.

The gene calls are TRBV10-3 and TRBJ1-1; the match to TRBD1 covers 9 bases. The V segment lost 6 bases and the J segment 1 base; nucleotides outside the gene matches: 3. Germline-derived CDR1 and CDR2 are ENHRY and SYGVKD. The CDR3 is made up of 14 amino acids. This chain's CDR3 is CAISRQGGNTEAFF. The CDR3 region has the DNA TGTGCCATCAGCCGACAGGGGGGGAACACTGAAGCTTTCTTT.

This clone showed up just a few times. This chain links TRBV5-4 with TRBJ1-2; 9 bases map to TRBD1. This CDR3 comprises 15 residues. J gave up 4 bases and V 5 bases, and 9 bases lay outside the gene matches. Per germline, CDR1 SGHNT and CDR2 YYREEE (reference sequence). The CDR3 region is CASRSPGQGPYGYTF. CDR3 nucleotide sequence: TGTGCCAGCAGATCCCCGGGACAGGGTCCCTATGGCTACACCTTC. Based on the CDR3 plus reference TRBV5-4 and TRBJ1-2, the full variable domain is ETGVTQSPTHLIKTRGQQVTLRCSSQSGHNTVSWYQQALGQGPQFIFQYYREEENGRGNFPPRFSGLQFPNYSSELNVNALELDDSALYLCASRSPGQGPYGYTFGSGTRLTVV.